This paragraph reports one TCR beta chain. The target antigen is unknown. Libraries were prepared by immunoSEQ multiplex PCR; TCRdb keeps only in-frame clonotypes and omits some of them. The sample has about 150,000 clones; around 87% are singletons. J was trimmed by 0 bases and V by 0 bases; bases with no gene match: 10. Germline V gene sequence: CDR1 LGHNA, CDR2 YNFKEQ. The CDR3 runs 18 residues. These data belong to a study of T cell responses to AZD1222 COVID-19 vaccine. Study findings and constraints: Samples come after the peak T cell response, not at day 14. Unmutated variant regions are reportedly targeted by nearly half of spike-specific TCRs.

This TCR derives from an adult who received the AZD1222 COVID-19 vaccine. This material consisted of peripheral blood, taken 28 days after the second AZD1222 dose. This chain links TRBV4-2 with TRBJ2-7, with TRBD2 matching 8 bases. CDR3 residues: CASSQDWGIAGSSYEQYF. CDR3 DNA: TGTGCCAGCAGCCAAGATTGGGGCATAGCGGGGAGCTCCTACGAGCAGTACTTC.